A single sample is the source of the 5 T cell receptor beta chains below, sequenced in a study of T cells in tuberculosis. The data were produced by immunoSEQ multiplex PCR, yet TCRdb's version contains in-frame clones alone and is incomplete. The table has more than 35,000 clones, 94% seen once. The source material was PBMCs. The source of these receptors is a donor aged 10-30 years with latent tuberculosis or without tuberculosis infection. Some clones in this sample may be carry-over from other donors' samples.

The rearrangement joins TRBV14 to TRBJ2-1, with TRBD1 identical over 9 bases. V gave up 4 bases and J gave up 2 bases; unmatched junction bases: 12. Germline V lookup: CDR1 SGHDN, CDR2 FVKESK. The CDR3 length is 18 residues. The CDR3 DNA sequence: TGTGCCAGCAGCCGAGGGTTAACCCGGGACAGGGCCTACAATGAGCAGTTCTTC. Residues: CASSRGLTRDRAYNEQFF.

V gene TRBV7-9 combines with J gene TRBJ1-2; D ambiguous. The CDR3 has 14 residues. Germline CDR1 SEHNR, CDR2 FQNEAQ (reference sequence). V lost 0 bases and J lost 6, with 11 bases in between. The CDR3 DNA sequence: TGTGCCAGCAGCTTAGCAGAGGGAGGGAATGGCTACACCTTC. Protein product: CASSLAEGGNGYTF.

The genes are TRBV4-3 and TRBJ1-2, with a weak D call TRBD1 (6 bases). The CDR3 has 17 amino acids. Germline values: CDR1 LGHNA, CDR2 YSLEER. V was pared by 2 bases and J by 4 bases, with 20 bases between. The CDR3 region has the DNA TGCGCCAGCAGCCAACAACATGCACCGGACAGCCGCTATGGCTACACCTTC. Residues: CASSQQHAPDSRYGYTF.

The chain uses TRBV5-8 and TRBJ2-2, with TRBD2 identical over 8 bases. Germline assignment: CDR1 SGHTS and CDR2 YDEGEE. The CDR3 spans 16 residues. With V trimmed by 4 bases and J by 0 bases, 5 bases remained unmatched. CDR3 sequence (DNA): TGTGCCAGCAGCCCGATAGCGGGGACGAACACCGGGGAGCTGTTTTTT. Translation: CASSPIAGTNTGELFF.

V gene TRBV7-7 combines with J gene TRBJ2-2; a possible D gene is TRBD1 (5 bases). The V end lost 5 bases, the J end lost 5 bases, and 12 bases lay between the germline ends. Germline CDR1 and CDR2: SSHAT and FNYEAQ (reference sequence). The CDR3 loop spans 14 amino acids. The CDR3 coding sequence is TGTGCCAGCAGCCAAGTTCAGGGTACCGGGGAGCTGTTTTTT. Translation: CASSQVQGTGELFF.